Listed here are 30 T cell receptor beta chains from one sample, sequenced in a study of blood T cell repertoires in COVID-19. Measured with immunoSEQ multiplex PCR; TCRdb has only the in-frame clones, and not every one. The sample has some 200,000 clones, around 80% seen once; the top ten hold 5.5%. Material for sequencing was peripheral blood. The source is a woman aged 70 to 79 with acute or convalescent COVID-19.

This clone has at least ten counts. The rearrangement links TRBV7-9 to TRBJ2-7; the match to TRBD2 covers 10 bases. The V segment lost 5 bases and the J segment 5 bases; nucleotides outside the gene matches: 9. This CDR3 spans 15 amino acids. The germline CDR1 and CDR2 sequences are SEHNR and FQNEAQ (reference sequence). The CDR3 here is CASSLGTSAIHEQYF. CDR3 in DNA: TGTGCCAGCAGCCTGGGGACTAGCGCAATACACGAGCAGTACTTC.

J is TRBJ2-3 and V is TRBV4-2; the match to TRBD2 covers 15 bases. The CDR3 length is 24 residues. The V segment lost 0 bases and the J segment 0 bases; nucleotides outside the gene matches: 19. The germline CDR1 and CDR2 sequences are LGHNA and YNFKEQ. The CDR3 DNA reads TGTGCCAGCAGCCAAGATCCCCCCTTCCCGGGACTAGCGGGAGGTGTCTCTAGCACAGATACGCAGTATTTT. It yields the protein CASSQDPPFPGLAGGVSSTDTQYF.

CDR3 loop: CASSLEAAGELFF. The DNA of the CDR3 is TGCGCCAGCAGCTTGGAGGCGGCGGGGGAGCTGTTTTTT. This chain links TRBV5-1 with TRBJ2-2; D not certain. Trimming cost V 0 bases and J 8 bases, with 8 bases left between them. Germline CDR1 reads SGHRS; CDR2 reads YFSETQ. The CDR3 totals 13 residues.

The V and J genes are TRBV5-1 and TRBJ2-1; 7 bases line up with TRBD2. V lost 4 bases, J lost 5 bases, and 3 bases stayed unmatched. Looked up from germline, CDR1 is SGHRS and CDR2 is YFSETQ. The CDR3 sequence is 13 residues long. The chain's CDR3 is CASSAGTNNEQFF. The CDR3 DNA sequence: TGCGCCAGCAGCGCCGGGACTAACAATGAGCAGTTCTTC.

The chain links TRBV2 to TRBJ1-1, with D perhaps matching TRBD1 (5 bases). V lost 4 bases and J 4 bases, leaving 10 bases between the germline ends. The CDR3 is 13 residues long. The germline gives CDR1 SNHLY, CDR2 FYNNEI. The CDR3 here is CASSADRITEAFF. CDR3 coding DNA: TGTGCCAGCAGTGCCGACAGAATCACTGAAGCTTTCTTT. The full variable domain, with the rest looked up from reference TRBV2 and TRBJ1-1, is EPEVTQTPSHQVTQMGQEVILRCVPISNHLYFYWYRQILGQKVEFLVSFYNNEISEKSEIFDDQFSVERPDGSNFTLKIRSTKLEDSAMYFCASSADRITEAFFGQGTRLTVV.

The genes are TRBV30 and TRBJ2-1, with 9 bases aligning to TRBD2. This CDR3 spans 16 amino acids. Germline loops: CDR1 GTSNPN, CDR2 SVGIG (reference sequence). Trimming cost V 0 bases and J 0 bases; bases outside gene matches: 3. Here the CDR3 reads CAWSVQRGASYNEQFF. In nucleotides, the CDR3 is TGTGCCTGGAGTGTACAGCGGGGGGCCTCCTACAATGAGCAGTTCTTC.

The J gene is TRBJ2-3, the V gene TRBV7-9, with 8 bases that match TRBD2. This CDR3 comprises 17 residues. Germline loops: CDR1 SEHNR, CDR2 FQNEAQ (reference sequence). Trimming removed 5 bases from V and 6 bases from J; junction bases left unmatched: 16. CDR3 coding DNA: TGTGCCAGCAGCCCTAGGCAGCGGGAGTTCCGAGTGGATACGCAGTATTTT. Translating gives CASSPRQREFRVDTQYF.

The rearrangement joins TRBV2 to TRBJ2-3; TRBD2 matches 10 bases. Looked up from germline, CDR1 is SNHLY and CDR2 is FYNNEI. This CDR3 spans 15 amino acids. The trim removed 7 bases at V and 2 bases at J, leaving 6 bases unmatched. The CDR3 sequence: CASMEAGGYTDTQYF. DNA for the CDR3: TGTGCCAGCATGGAAGCGGGAGGGTACACAGATACGCAGTATTTT.

This chain uses TRBV27 with TRBJ1-5; D unresolved. V was clipped by 4 bases and J by 3 bases, with 10 bases between them. Germline V CDR1 and CDR2: MNHEY, SMNVEV (reference sequence). This CDR3 comprises 14 residues. The CDR3 DNA is TGTGCCAGCAGTTCCCTCCTGTACAATCAGCCCCAGCATTTT. Its protein product is CASSSLLYNQPQHF.

This clone occurred a few times. This chain links TRBV7-6 with TRBJ2-7, with 10 bases matching TRBD1. Trimming removed 5 bases from V and 5 bases from J; junction bases left unmatched: 9. The CDR3 is 15 amino acids. CDR1 SGHVS and CDR2 FNYEAQ come from the germline V gene. In DNA, the CDR3 is TGTGCCAGCAGCATTGGGACAGGGGTGAGGGACGAGCAGTACTTC. Its protein is CASSIGTGVRDEQYF.

This chain connects TRBV3-1 (or the pseudogene TRBV3-2) to TRBJ2-2, with TRBD2 matching 7 bases. J lost 4 bases, V lost 5 bases, and 10 bases had no gene match. CDR3 length: 16 residues. Looked up from germline, CDR1 is LGHDT and CDR2 is YNNKEL (reference sequence). CDR3 bases: TGTGCCAGCAGCAATCTAGCGGAGACGGGCACCGGGGAGCTGTTTTTT. Residues: CASSNLAETGTGELFF.

The chain combines TRBV5-1 with TRBJ2-3; D not resolved. The germline CDR1 and CDR2 sequences are SGHRS and YFSETQ. The CDR3 is 17 amino acids. V lost 3 bases to trimming and J lost 0 bases, with 17 bases between them. The CDR3 DNA sequence: TGCGCCAGCAGCTCGAGGTCGCGCGACCTTAGCACAGATACGCAGTATTTT. Amino acid sequence: CASSSRSRDLSTDTQYF.

This clone was recorded once. The rearrangement uses TRBV7-8 and TRBJ1-1; 9 bases are a match to TRBD1. This CDR3 is built from 14 residues. Germline loops: CDR1 SGHVS, CDR2 FQNEAQ. V trimming: 6 bases; J trimming: 6 bases; junction bases outside the gene matches: 8. CDR3: CASRNRGRFAEAFF. The CDR3 nucleotides read TGTGCCAGCAGAAACAGGGGGCGTTTCGCTGAAGCTTTCTTT.

CDR3 coding DNA: TGTGCCAGCAGTTTCCCGAATCAGCCCCAGCATTTT. This encodes CASSFPNQPQHF. The chain links TRBV2 to TRBJ1-5; D call uncertain. V lost 5 bases and J lost 4, with 6 bases in between. CDR1 and CDR2 from the germline V gene are SNHLY and FYNNEI. The CDR3 contains 12 residues.

This clone has a single count. V and J are TRBV30 and TRBJ2-7; 8 bases are a match to TRBD2. This CDR3 has 13 amino acids. CDR1 is GTSNPN, CDR2 SVGIG, per germline (reference sequence). CDR3 sequence reads: CAAMAGGTYEQYF. For the CDR3, the DNA is TGTGCTGCGATGGCGGGAGGAACCTACGAGCAGTACTTC.

There are a few counts of this clone. Other DNA sequences in the sample encode the same CDR3. The chain has TRBV19 and TRBJ1-2; 10 bases align to TRBD1. This CDR3 spans 14 amino acids. V lost 7 bases and J lost 4; bases outside the gene matches: 6. From germline, CDR1 is LNHDA and CDR2 SQIVND (reference sequence). As DNA, the CDR3 is TGTGCCAGTACCCCGACAGGGGGCGGCTATGGCTACACCTTC. As protein: CASTPTGGGYGYTF.

The table lists this clone with a few counts. The V gene is TRBV5-1, the J gene TRBJ2-1, with 8 bases lining up with TRBD1. The trim removed 2 bases at V and 7 bases at J, leaving 8 bases unmatched. The CDR3 covers 15 residues. CDR1 SGHRS and CDR2 YFSETQ come from the germline V gene. CDR3 nucleotides: TGCGCCAGCAGCTTAGTTCAGGGGGCAAAAAATGAGCAGTTCTTC. Amino acid sequence: CASSLVQGAKNEQFF.

The V gene is TRBV24-1, the J gene TRBJ1-2, with 8 bases aligning to TRBD1. The junction had 4 bases not matched to a gene; V was cut back by 9 bases and J by 8 bases. Per germline, CDR1 KGHDR and CDR2 SFDVKD. The CDR3 runs 11 residues. Here the CDR3 DNA reads TGTGCCACCTGGACAGGGCTGGGCTACACCTTC. Translating gives CATWTGLGYTF.

V and J are TRBV7-6 and TRBJ2-1, with 12 bases aligning to TRBD2. This CDR3 has 15 amino acids. Trimming took 5 bases from V and 9 from J; bases not matched to a gene: 8. Germline V gene sequence: CDR1 SGHVS, CDR2 FNYEAQ. The CDR3 nucleotides are TGTGCCAGCAGCACCCGACTAGCGGGGGCTCCTGAGCAGTTCTTC. It is translated as CASSTRLAGAPEQFF.

The chain links TRBV18 to TRBJ2-5, with D perhaps TRBD1 (5 bases). The CDR3 extends over 14 amino acids. V was pared by 3 bases and J by 1 base, with 9 bases between. CDR1 and CDR2 (germline): KGHSH, LQKENI. CDR3 DNA: TGTGCCAGCTCACCGGCTCAGGGCCAAGAGACCCAGTACTTC. Residues: CASSPAQGQETQYF.

This rearrangement joins TRBV5-4 to TRBJ1-1, with D tentatively TRBD1 (5 bases). Deletions cut 6 bases from V and 0 bases from J, with 15 bases between. This CDR3 has 15 residues. Germline V gives CDR1 SGHNT, CDR2 YYREEE (reference sequence). The CDR3 DNA follows: TGTGCCAGCACCCAAAGGGGAGGCATGAACACTGAAGCTTTCTTT. This translates into CASTQRGGMNTEAFF.

There are a few counts of this clone. This rearrangement joins TRBV5-5 to TRBJ1-2; 7 nucleotides align to TRBD1. The germline gives CDR1 SGHKS, CDR2 YYEKEE (reference sequence). The CDR3 is 14 residues long. The ends lost 2 bases at V and 3 bases at J; junction bases unmatched: 4. CDR3 in DNA: TGTGCCAGCAGCTTCGTAACAGGGGACTATGGCTACACCTTC. Translating it yields CASSFVTGDYGYTF.

The chain joins TRBV3-1 (or the pseudogene TRBV3-2) to TRBJ2-7, with 7 bases that match TRBD2. Trimming took 0 bases from V and 4 from J; bases not matched to a gene: 9. CDR3 size: 16 residues. Per the germline V gene, CDR1 is LGHDT and CDR2 is YNNKEL (reference sequence). The CDR3 sequence: CASSQDLWREQYEQYF. The CDR3, as DNA: TGTGCCAGCAGCCAAGATCTCTGGCGGGAGCAATACGAGCAGTACTTC.

The chain is built from TRBV2 and TRBJ2-2; D unresolved. This CDR3 has 13 amino acids. Germline CDR1 is SNHLY and CDR2 is FYNNEI. V lost 7 bases, J lost 3 bases, and 9 bases lay in between. The CDR3 DNA reads TGTGCCAGCAATTGGCTCCACACCGGGGAGCTGTTTTTT. Translation: CASNWLHTGELFF.

This sequence joins TRBV5-5 and TRBJ2-7; TRBD1 matches 7 bases. Germline V gene data show CDR1 as SGHKS and CDR2 as YYEKEE (reference sequence). This CDR3 comprises 15 residues. The J segment lost 1 base and the V segment lost 2 bases, leaving 6 bases of the junction unmatched. The CDR3 DNA reads TGTGCCAGCAGCTTCGGGACAGATCCTTCCTACGAGCAGTACTTC. Amino acids: CASSFGTDPSYEQYF.

The rearrangement joins TRBV21-1 to TRBJ1-5; the D segment call TRBD1 is taken from the table without a DNA check. TRBV21-1 is an annotated pseudogene. This CDR3 has 15 amino acids. The CDR3 is CASSKAADSNQPQHF. The DNA of the CDR3 is TGTGCCAGCAGCAAAGCGGCAGATAGCAATCAGCCCCAGCATTTT.

The chain carries TRBV5-5 and TRBJ2-7; maybe TRBD1 (7 bases). CDR1 SGHKS and CDR2 YYEKEE come from the germline V gene (reference sequence). The CDR3 has 12 amino acids. The V and J ends lost 3 bases and 12 bases respectively, with 16 bases between them. The CDR3 spells CASSSSAGQPYF. For the CDR3, the DNA is TGTGCCAGCAGCTCGTCCGCGGGACAGCCGTACTTC.

This chain uses TRBV5-1 with TRBJ2-1; 9 nucleotides agree with TRBD1. The germline gives CDR1 SGHRS, CDR2 YFSETQ. V shed 7 bases and J 8 bases; nucleotides not matched to a gene: 10. There are 14 residues in the CDR3. The CDR3 nucleotides are TGCGCCAGCGGAAGAGACAGGGGGTGGGATGAGCAGTTCTTC. Residues: CASGRDRGWDEQFF.

Of note for this clone: A junction boundary mismatches the germline segment, possibly from a read error. The CDR3 sequence is CASSFDRVTIF. CDR3 bases: TGTGCCAGCAGTTTTGACAGGGTTACGATCTTC. This chain links TRBV28 with TRBJ2-1; 7 bases are a match to TRBD1. The CDR3 consists of 11 residues. CDR1 MDHEN and CDR2 SYDVKM come from the germline V gene.

V gene TRBV5-5 combines with J gene TRBJ1-3, with no clear D. V was trimmed by 0 bases and J by 2 bases, leaving 6 bases between them. The CDR3 loop spans 14 amino acids. From germline, CDR1 is SGHKS and CDR2 YYEKEE (reference sequence). CDR3 nucleotide sequence: TGTGCCAGCAGCTTGGTCGTAACTGGAAACACCATATATTTT. Its protein is CASSLVVTGNTIYF. Full variable domain (missing parts from reference TRBV5-5 and TRBJ1-3): DAGVTQSPTHLIKTRGQQVTLRCSPISGHKSVSWYQQVLGQGPQFIFQYYEKEERGRGNFPDRFSARQFPNYSSELNVNALLLGDSALYLCASSLVVTGNTIYFGEGSWLTVV.